Each of the 30 T cell receptor beta chains below was sequenced from the same sample in a study of preoperative IRX-2 immunotherapy in early breast cancer. Sequenced by immunoSEQ multiplex PCR; TCRdb stores in-frame clones only, minus some. The table includes 75,000 to 100,000 clones, 80% to 90% detected once. Described treatment: preoperative locoregional IRX-2 cytokine immunotherapy. The input for sequencing was tumor tissue, taken after IRX-2 immunotherapy. These receptors came from a human donor with breast cancer.

V gene TRBV5-1 combines with J gene TRBJ1-6; D gene uncertain. The germline V gene has CDR1 SGHRS and CDR2 YFSETQ. V gave up 4 bases and J gave up 8 bases, with 16 bases separating them. The CDR3 extends over 15 amino acids. The CDR3 coding sequence is TGCGCCAGCAGCCCACTGGGCGAAGGTTATTCACCCCTCCACTTT. Translating gives CASSPLGEGYSPLHF.

The chain recombines TRBV7-6 with TRBJ2-5; D may correspond to TRBD1 or TRBD2 (5 bases each). The CDR3 totals 15 residues. Trimming left V 5 bases short and J 6 bases short, with 19 bases between. Germline V gene sequence: CDR1 SGHVS, CDR2 FNYEAQ. CDR3 amino acids: CASSRGARGAKTQYF. In DNA form, the CDR3 reads TGTGCCAGCAGCCGAGGGGCGAGGGGCGCAAAGACCCAGTACTTC.

The rearrangement uses TRBV7-7 and TRBJ1-3, with a weak D call TRBD1 (5 bases). The CDR3 has 15 residues. The V gene's germline CDR1 is SSHAT and CDR2 FNYEAQ (reference sequence). Trimming pared 3 bases from V and 0 bases from J, leaving 9 bases between. The CDR3 protein is CASSLGLNSGNTIYF. CDR3 DNA: TGTGCCAGCAGCTTGGGACTGAACTCTGGAAACACCATATATTTT. Looking up the rest from reference TRBV7-7 and TRBJ1-3 gives the full variable domain: GAGVSQSPRYKVTKRGQDVTLRCDPISSHATLYWYQQALGQGPEFLTYFNYEAQPDKSGLPSDRFSAERPEGSISTLTIQRTEQRDSAMYRCASSLGLNSGNTIYFGEGSWLTVV.

This sequence joins TRBV18 and TRBJ2-1; 11 bases line up with TRBD2. The CDR3 has 17 amino acids. Unmatched junction bases numbered 9, after V lost 6 bases and J lost 2 bases. The germline CDR1 and CDR2 sequences are KGHSH and LQKENI. The DNA for the CDR3 is TGTGCCAGCTCGCCCGGCCGACTAGCGGGAACCTACAATGAGCAGTTCTTC. It codes for CASSPGRLAGTYNEQFF.

V gene TRBV12-5 combines with J gene TRBJ2-1; 9 positions agree with TRBD1. V lost 1 base to trimming and J lost 4 bases; unmatched junction nucleotides: 2. This CDR3 region has 15 residues. CDR1 is LGHNT, CDR2 FRNRAP, per germline. The CDR3 region has the DNA TGTGCTAGTGGTTTGGGGGACAGGGCTTACAATGAGCAGTTCTTC. Encoded protein: CASGLGDRAYNEQFF.

The chain employs TRBV30 and TRBJ1-4; TRBD1 agrees at 7 bases. V was pared by 0 bases and J by 7 bases, with 8 bases of the junction left unmatched. The CDR3 is 15 residues long. The germline V gene has CDR1 GTSNPN and CDR2 SVGIG (reference sequence). The CDR3 here is CAWSVLTGEPEKLFF. The CDR3 region has the DNA TGTGCCTGGAGTGTACTAACAGGGGAACCTGAAAAACTGTTTTTT.

The CDR3 region has the DNA TGTGCCAGCAGTTTAATACGGGACGGTACAATGAACACTGAAGCTTTCTTT. Its translation: CASSLIRDGTMNTEAFF. The chain links TRBV28 to TRBJ1-1; perhaps TRBD1 as D (5 bases). Germline CDR1 is MDHEN and CDR2 is SYDVKM. Trimming left V 2 bases short and J 0 bases short, with 16 bases between. The CDR3 runs to 17 residues.

This sequence joins TRBV29-1 and TRBJ1-1, with D perhaps matching TRBD1 (6 bases). The CDR3 is 13 residues long. Trimming took 4 bases from V and 0 from J, leaving 9 bases between them. Germline lookup yields CDR1 SQVTM and CDR2 ANQGSEA. CDR3 loop: CSVATGMNTEAFF. The CDR3 DNA is TGCAGCGTTGCTACAGGGATGAACACTGAAGCTTTCTTT.

The chain has TRBV7-7 and TRBJ1-5, with D possibly being TRBD1 (5 bases). The CDR3 sequence is 15 residues long. CDR1 is SSHAT, CDR2 FNYEAQ, per germline (reference sequence). Trimming removed 1 base at V and 7 bases at J, with 14 bases between. The CDR3 reads CASSLGYRSGQPQHF. CDR3 DNA: TGTGCCAGCAGCTTAGGGTACAGGTCAGGCCAGCCCCAGCATTTT.

The rearrangement links TRBV18 to TRBJ2-3; a possible D gene is TRBD1 (6 bases). Germline V CDR1 and CDR2: KGHSH, LQKENI. The CDR3 spans 15 residues. V lost 7 bases to trimming and J lost 2 bases, with 16 bases between them. The DNA of the CDR3 is TGTGCCAGCTTACAGACAGGTACCAACACAGATACGCAGTATTTT. This sequence encodes CASLQTGTNTDTQYF.

The rearrangement uses TRBV11-3 and TRBJ2-3, with TRBD2 matching 14 bases. CDR1 is SGHNT and CDR2 is YENEEA in the germline V gene. The CDR3 contains 19 residues. Losses at the gene ends were 5 bases for V and 0 bases for J; bases not matched to a gene: 10. The CDR3 sequence is CASSQGLGLAGGSTDTQYF. CDR3 DNA sequence: TGTGCCAGCAGCCAGGGACTAGGACTAGCGGGAGGTAGCACAGATACGCAGTATTTT.

This clone was detected once. The V gene is TRBV28, the J gene TRBJ2-7, with a tentative D call TRBD1 (6 bases). The CDR3 covers 15 residues. Germline V lookup: CDR1 MDHEN, CDR2 SYDVKM. The ends were cut back, 6 bases at V and 2 bases at J, with 17 bases in the middle. In DNA, the CDR3 is TGTGCCAGCAGCTTACAGGGAATCCTTGCCTACGAGCAGTACTTC. Its translation is CASSLQGILAYEQYF. Full variable domain (missing parts from reference TRBV28 and TRBJ2-7): DVKVTQSSRYLVKRTGEKVFLECVQDMDHENMFWYRQDPGLGLRLIYFSYDVKMKEKGDIPEGYSVSREKKERFSLILESASTNQTSMYLCASSLQGILAYEQYFGPGTRLTVT.

V usage is TRBV7-8 and J usage is TRBJ2-5; D is undetermined. The V gene's germline CDR1 is SGHVS and CDR2 FQNEAQ. Between the trimmed V and J ends, which lost 3 bases and 2 bases, there was a span of 10 bases. CDR3 length: 14 residues. The DNA of the CDR3 is TGTGCCAGCAGCTTGCGCGGAGTACAAGAGACCCAGTACTTC. Encoded protein: CASSLRGVQETQYF.

This chain joins TRBV12-2 and TRBJ2-1; the tabulated D call, TRBD2, remains unverified against the DNA. TRBV12-2 counts as a pseudogene. The CDR3 totals 21 residues. The DNA for the CDR3 is TGTGCAAGTCGCTTAGCTGGGAGCCGGGCAAACCTCGGAAGGAGCTACAATGAGCAGTTCTTC. This translates into CASRLAGSRANLGRSYNEQFF.

Only one count was recorded for this clone. The chain has TRBV5-1 and TRBJ2-5; 9 bases match TRBD1. CDR3 length equals 16 residues. V lost 0 bases and J lost 1; bases outside the gene matches: 4. The germline gives CDR1 SGHRS, CDR2 YFSETQ. The CDR3 here is CASSLGDRAGQETQYF. CDR3 sequence (DNA): TGCGCCAGCAGCTTGGGGGACAGGGCGGGCCAAGAGACCCAGTACTTC.

The chain recombines TRBV6-8 with TRBJ2-7; unclear D gene. The germline V gene encodes CDR1 MNHGY and CDR2 SAAAGT. V was trimmed by 7 bases and J by 2 bases, leaving 15 bases between them. The length of the CDR3 is 14 residues. CDR3 sequence reads: CASIGYSTAYEQYF. DNA of the CDR3: TGTGCCAGCATCGGGTACAGCACGGCCTACGAGCAGTACTTC.

In this sample, this clone turned up once. The CDR3, as DNA: TGTGCCAGTAGCCCGGGACAGGGTATTCAGAACACCGGGGAGCTGTTTTTT. Amino acids: CASSPGQGIQNTGELFF. V is TRBV19 and J is TRBJ2-2; 9 bases line up with TRBD1. The CDR3 is 17 residues long. V lost 6 bases and J lost 1; bases outside the gene matches: 9. Germline V CDR1 and CDR2: LNHDA, SQIVND (reference sequence).

V usage is TRBV11-3 and J usage is TRBJ1-2; D may be TRBD1 (5 bases). Trimming took off 5 bases at V and 0 bases at J, with 13 bases between the two ends. Per the germline V gene, CDR1 is SGHNT and CDR2 is YENEEA. This CDR3 has 15 amino acids. The CDR3 here is CASSPSAGPNYGYTF. CDR3 nucleotides: TGTGCCAGCAGCCCAAGCGCAGGGCCTAACTATGGCTACACCTTC.

The rearrangement joins TRBV6-8 to TRBJ1-2; weak D call: TRBD1 (6 bases). The CDR3 loop spans 13 amino acids. Trimming shortened V by 5 bases and J by 2 bases, and 9 bases separated the two germline ends. Germline CDR1 MNHGY, CDR2 SAAAGT. CDR3 loop: CASSRTGNYGYTF. In DNA form, the CDR3 reads TGTGCCAGCAGTCGCACAGGGAACTATGGCTACACCTTC.

The V call is TRBV7-4, the J call TRBJ2-1, with a possible D match to TRBD2 (5 bases). This CDR3 spans 16 amino acids. Germline V lookup: CDR1 SGHVT, CDR2 SQSDAQ. V lost 5 bases and J lost 4, with 18 bases in between. The CDR3 sequence: CASSHTWLAAYNEQFF. CDR3 DNA sequence: TGTGCCAGCAGCCATACGTGGCTAGCAGCATACAATGAGCAGTTCTTC.

The chain has TRBV28 and TRBJ1-1; no clear D gene. Germline V gene lookup returns CDR1 MDHEN and CDR2 SYDVKM. CDR3 length: 14 residues. Trimming left V 4 bases short and J 1 base short, with 10 bases between. The chain's CDR3 is CASSSSGRNTEAFF. The DNA of the CDR3 is TGTGCCAGCAGTTCATCAGGACGGAACACTGAAGCTTTCTTT.

This chain joins TRBV6-8 and TRBJ2-7, with D maybe TRBD2 (7 bases). V was pared by 6 bases and J by 3 bases, with 18 bases between. Germline assignment: CDR1 MNHGY and CDR2 SAAAGT. This CDR3 spans 15 amino acids. The CDR3 spells CASSLWGEGVYEQYF. In DNA, the CDR3 is TGTGCCAGCAGCCTCTGGGGGGAGGGGGTCTACGAGCAGTACTTC.

This clone was seen a few times. This chain uses TRBV22-1 with TRBJ2-2; the listed D gene, TRBD2, was not tested against the DNA. TRBV22-1 is annotated as a pseudogene. The CDR3 runs to 14 residues. This chain's CDR3 is CASSGVLGTGELFF. In DNA, the CDR3 is TGTGCCAGCAGCGGTGTTCTGGGCACCGGGGAGCTGTTTTTT.

The CDR3 sequence: CASSLRNIDTQYF. The CDR3 DNA reads TGTGCCAGCAGTTTACGGAATATAGATACGCAGTATTTT. The chain uses TRBV9 and TRBJ2-3; the D is unclear. V was clipped by 5 bases and J by 5 bases, with 12 bases between them. Germline V CDR1 and CDR2: SGDLS, YYNGEE. The CDR3 has 13 amino acids.

The chain recombines TRBV19 with TRBJ2-5; the D is unclear. The length of the CDR3 is 12 residues. The V gene's germline CDR1 is LNHDA and CDR2 SQIVND (reference sequence). Trimming cost V 5 bases and J 7 bases, with 11 bases left between them. CDR3 DNA: TGTGCCAGTAGTTCCGACCGTGGGACCCAGTACTTC. This gives the protein CASSSDRGTQYF.

This sequence joins TRBV19 and TRBJ2-7; the D is unclear. V was cut by 3 bases and J by 2 bases, with 17 bases left in between. There are 16 residues in the CDR3. The germline gives CDR1 LNHDA, CDR2 SQIVND (reference sequence). CDR3 DNA: TGTGCCAGTAGTATCGGCGGTTATGGAAACCCCTACGAGCAGTACTTC. Its protein product is CASSIGGYGNPYEQYF.

This clone was counted only a few times. The CDR3 is CASSRTGLAGEETQYF. CDR3 bases: TGTGCCAGCAGCCGAACGGGACTAGCGGGAGAGGAGACCCAGTACTTC. The gene calls are TRBV11-3 and TRBJ2-5; 14 bases are shared with TRBD2. The CDR3 contains 16 residues. The V gene's germline CDR1 is SGHNT and CDR2 YENEEA. The V gene end was trimmed by 5 bases and the J gene end by 5 bases; junction bases not matched to a gene: 7.

CDR3 DNA sequence: TGTGCCAGCAGAGGGACGGTAGGCACCGGGGAGCTGTTTTTT. Amino acids: CASRGTVGTGELFF. This rearrangement joins TRBV28 to TRBJ2-2; D may be TRBD1 or TRBD2 (5 bases each). Trimming left V 6 bases short and J 4 bases short, with 12 bases between. Per the germline V gene, CDR1 is MDHEN and CDR2 is SYDVKM. The length of the CDR3 is 14 residues.

The chain uses TRBV14 and TRBJ1-2; D gene unclear. CDR1 and CDR2 from the germline V gene are SGHDN and FVKESK. The CDR3 extends over 12 amino acids. Trimming took 4 bases from V and 1 from J, leaving 4 bases between them. The CDR3 spells CASSPINYGYTF. DNA of the CDR3: TGTGCCAGCAGCCCGATTAACTATGGCTACACCTTC.

This clone was recorded once. This chain uses TRBV9 with TRBJ1-6; 7 bases agree with TRBD1. With 5 bases clipped from V and 10 bases from J, the junction kept 12 bases outside the gene matches. Per germline, CDR1 SGDLS and CDR2 YYNGEE. This CDR3 contains 15 residues. CDR3: CASSGYSRGQSPLHF. The DNA of the CDR3 is TGTGCCAGCAGTGGGTATAGTAGGGGGCAATCACCCCTCCACTTT.